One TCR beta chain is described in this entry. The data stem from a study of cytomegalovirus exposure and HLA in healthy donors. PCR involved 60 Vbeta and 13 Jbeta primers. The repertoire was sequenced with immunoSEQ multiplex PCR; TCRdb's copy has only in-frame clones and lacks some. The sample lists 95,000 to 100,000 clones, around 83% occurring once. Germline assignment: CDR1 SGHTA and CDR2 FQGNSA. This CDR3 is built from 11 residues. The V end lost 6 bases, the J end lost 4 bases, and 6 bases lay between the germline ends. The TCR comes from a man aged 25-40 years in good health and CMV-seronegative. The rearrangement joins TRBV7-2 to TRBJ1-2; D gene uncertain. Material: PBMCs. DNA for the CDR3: TGTGCCAGCAGGCTGAGCTATGGCTACACCTTC. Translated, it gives CASRLSYGYTF.